This TCR beta chain originates from a study of cytomegalovirus exposure and HLA in healthy donors. Study in general: Prior work identified 95 million to 120 million unique TCR beta sequences in 150 million to 200 million T cells.

Study-wide findings and caveats: The authors later linked a missense DCLRE1C variant to TCR beta V- and J-gene trimming. Later analysis identified several of the most significant clusters that appeared linked to common viral pathogens. Per published accounts, TCR beta sequences correctly predicted the HLA-A and HLA-B alleles of most subjects.

To note about this clone: No antigen is known for it.

CDR3 length: 13 amino acids. V gave up 8 bases and J gave up 0 bases, with 10 bases separating them. Germline CDR1 SEHNR, CDR2 FQNEAQ (reference sequence). Primers for the PCR totalled 60 Vbeta and 13 Jbeta. Assay: immunoSEQ multiplex PCR; the TCRdb copy retains only in-frame clones and omits some. The table records 95,000 to 100,000 clones, more than 70% of them present only once. V usage is TRBV7-9 and J usage is TRBJ1-1; D gene ambiguous. This TCR was recovered from a woman aged 60-75 years in good health and CMV-seropositive. Sequencing input: PBMCs. CDR3 in DNA: TGTGCCAGCCACAGTGGAATGAACACTGAAGCTTTCTTT. As protein: CASHSGMNTEAFF.